These T cell receptor beta chains were read from a single sample in a study of post-analysis software for immune sequencing data. Each CDR3 protein is one row after TCRdb ran MiXCR on the PCR reads. The sample carries about 570,000 distinct CDR3 sequences, 34% recorded once. The sequencing sample was made of blood. Receptor source: a girl younger than 18 with multiple sclerosis. Each CDR3 is given with its conserved first and last residue. A D gene is named only where the DNA matches it firmly. Clone size is stated in some rows and not others, as once, few, many or a class when expanded.

cdr3_aa: CASSLDRGAQRETQYF
cdr3_nt: TGTGCCAGCAGCTTAGATAGGGGGGCGCAGAGGGAGACCCAGTACTTC
d_call: NA
j_call: TRBJ2-5
v_call: TRBV11-2
clone_size: NA

cdr3_aa: CSAVGTPDTQYF
cdr3_nt: TGCAGTGCAGTAGGGACTCCCGATACGCAGTATTTT
d_call: NA
j_call: TRBJ2-3
v_call: TRBV20-1
clone_size: few

cdr3_aa: CATSRDLGHQETQYF
cdr3_nt: TGTGCCACCAGCAGAGATCTGGGACACCAAGAGACCCAGTACTTC
d_call: NA
j_call: TRBJ2-5
v_call: TRBV15
clone_size: NA

cdr3_aa: CASTGLVGETQYF
cdr3_nt: TGTGCCAGCACCGGACTAGTCGGGGAGACCCAGTACTTC
d_call: TRBD2
j_call: TRBJ2-5
v_call: TRBV2
clone_size: NA

cdr3_aa: CATSPGGDTQYF
cdr3_nt: TGTGCCACCAGCCCAGGGGGAGATACGCAGTATTTT
d_call: TRBD1
j_call: TRBJ2-3
v_call: TRBV24-1
clone_size: few

cdr3_aa: CASSLWDDRTPPRNTIYF
cdr3_nt: TGTGCCAGCAGCTTATGGGATGACAGGACTCCCCCAAGAAACACCATATATTTT
d_call: NA
j_call: TRBJ1-3
v_call: TRBV7-6
clone_size: NA

cdr3_aa: CASPWDSFNYGYTF
cdr3_nt: TGTGCTTCACCCTGGGACAGCTTTAACTATGGCTACACCTTC
d_call: TRBD1
j_call: TRBJ1-2
v_call: TRBV9
clone_size: NA

cdr3_aa: CASSTDPGTDTQYF
cdr3_nt: TGCGCCAGCAGCACTGACCCGGGCACAGATACGCAGTATTTT
d_call: NA
j_call: TRBJ2-3
v_call: TRBV4-1
clone_size: NA

cdr3_aa: CSARVDVRETQYF
cdr3_nt: TGTAGTGCTAGAGTTGACGTGCGAGAGACCCAGTACTTC
d_call: NA
j_call: TRBJ2-5
v_call: TRBV20-1
clone_size: NA

cdr3_aa: CASSLAIAGQGAYNEQFF
cdr3_nt: TGTGCCAGCAGCTTAGCAATTGCGGGACAGGGGGCCTACAATGAGCAGTTCTTC
d_call: TRBD1
j_call: TRBJ2-1
v_call: TRBV7-8
clone_size: few

cdr3_aa: CASSHRVGNEKLFF
cdr3_nt: TGTGCCAGCAGCCACAGGGTGGGAAATGAAAAACTGTTTTTT
d_call: NA
j_call: TRBJ1-4
v_call: TRBV11-2
clone_size: NA

cdr3_aa: CASSLRIIMNTEAFF
cdr3_nt: TGTGCCAGCAGCTTGAGAATAATTATGAACACTGAAGCTTTCTTT
d_call: NA
j_call: TRBJ1-1
v_call: TRBV5-6
clone_size: NA

cdr3_aa: CASSRDRELSGYTF
cdr3_nt: TGTGCCAGCAGTAGGGACAGGGAATTGTCTGGCTACACCTTC
d_call: TRBD1
j_call: TRBJ1-2
v_call: TRBV2
clone_size: NA

cdr3_aa: CASSPPRSGKLFF
cdr3_nt: TGCGCCAGCAGCCCCCCACGGTCTGGGAAACTGTTTTTT
d_call: NA
j_call: TRBJ1-4
v_call: TRBV4-1
clone_size: few

cdr3_aa: CASSFKGTGPNEQFF
cdr3_nt: TGTGCCAGCAGTTTTAAAGGGACAGGGCCCAATGAGCAGTTCTTC
d_call: TRBD1
j_call: TRBJ2-1
v_call: TRBV7-9
clone_size: NA

cdr3_aa: CSVGTTPNRNANYGYTF
cdr3_nt: TGCAGCGTTGGCACCACCCCTAACAGAAATGCGAACTATGGCTACACCTTC
d_call: NA
j_call: TRBJ1-2
v_call: TRBV29-1
clone_size: NA

cdr3_aa: CASSFGDNEQFF
cdr3_nt: TGTGCCAGCAGCTTCGGGGATAATGAGCAGTTCTTC
d_call: NA
j_call: TRBJ2-1
v_call: TRBV28
clone_size: many

cdr3_aa: CSARLIGGTEAFF
cdr3_nt: TGCAGTGCTAGGTTGATCGGGGGCACTGAAGCTTTCTTT
d_call: NA
j_call: TRBJ1-1
v_call: TRBV20-1
clone_size: few

cdr3_aa: CASKQTGGSTDTQYF
cdr3_nt: TGCGCCAGCAAACAGACAGGGGGCTCCACAGATACGCAGTATTTT
d_call: TRBD1
j_call: TRBJ2-3
v_call: TRBV5-1
clone_size: NA

cdr3_aa: CASSLVASPTDTQYF
cdr3_nt: TGTGCCAGCAGCTTAGTGGCCAGCCCCACAGATACGCAGTATTTT
d_call: NA
j_call: TRBJ2-3
v_call: TRBV7-3
clone_size: NA

cdr3_aa: CASSPQGLLGEAFF
cdr3_nt: TGCGCCAGCAGCCCGCAGGGGCTGTTAGGTGAAGCTTTCTTT
d_call: NA
j_call: TRBJ1-1
v_call: TRBV5-1
clone_size: NA

cdr3_aa: CASSLSGNRNTEAFF
cdr3_nt: TGTGCCAGCAGCTTATCGGGCAACCGAAACACTGAAGCTTTCTTT
d_call: NA
j_call: TRBJ1-1
v_call: TRBV7-3
clone_size: few

cdr3_aa: CASNRQGFDGYTF
cdr3_nt: TGTGCCAGCAACAGACAGGGATTCGATGGCTACACCTTC
d_call: TRBD1
j_call: TRBJ1-2
v_call: TRBV12-3/TRBV12-4
clone_size: once

cdr3_aa: CASSLGQEAFF
cdr3_nt: TGTGCCAGCAGCTTGGGTCAGGAAGCTTTCTTT
d_call: NA
j_call: TRBJ1-1
v_call: TRBV7-8
clone_size: few

cdr3_aa: CASSPGGAGEQFF
cdr3_nt: TGTGCCAGCAGTCCCGGGGGGGCAGGAGAGCAGTTCTTC
d_call: TRBD2
j_call: TRBJ2-1
v_call: TRBV27
clone_size: NA

cdr3_aa: CASSYSMDPAVTNTGELFF
cdr3_nt: TGTGCCAGCAGTTACTCGATGGACCCCGCGGTTACGAACACCGGGGAGCTGTTTTTT
d_call: NA
j_call: TRBJ2-2
v_call: TRBV6-5
clone_size: once

cdr3_aa: CASSIRDRAPIYGYTF
cdr3_nt: TGTGCCAGCAGCATCAGGGACAGGGCGCCCATCTATGGCTACACCTTC
d_call: TRBD1
j_call: TRBJ1-2
v_call: TRBV7-9
clone_size: NA

cdr3_aa: CSASQEALAGLQETQYF
cdr3_nt: TGCAGTGCTAGCCAAGAAGCGCTAGCGGGCCTCCAAGAGACCCAGTACTTC
d_call: TRBD2
j_call: TRBJ2-5
v_call: TRBV20-1
clone_size: NA

cdr3_aa: CAISESGPNRGGTEAFF
cdr3_nt: TGTGCCATCAGTGAGTCGGGGCCCAACAGGGGGGGGACTGAAGCTTTCTTT
d_call: TRBD1
j_call: TRBJ1-1
v_call: TRBV10-3
clone_size: NA

cdr3_aa: CSVVERGFDNEQYF
cdr3_nt: TGCAGCGTTGTAGAACGCGGATTTGACAATGAGCAGTACTTC
d_call: NA
j_call: TRBJ2-7
v_call: TRBV29-1
clone_size: few

cdr3_aa: CAISEKERGGRYEQFF
cdr3_nt: TGTGCCATCAGTGAGAAAGAGCGGGGGGGCCGATATGAGCAGTTCTTC
d_call: TRBD2
j_call: TRBJ2-1
v_call: TRBV10-3
clone_size: few

cdr3_aa: CASVDPQETQFF
cdr3_nt: TGTGCCAGCGTCGACCCACAAGAGACCCAGTTCTTC
d_call: NA
j_call: TRBJ2-1
v_call: TRBV6-5
clone_size: NA

cdr3_aa: CATYPLALSSYNEQFF
cdr3_nt: TGTGCCACCTACCCTCTAGCGTTGAGCTCCTACAATGAGCAGTTCTTC
d_call: NA
j_call: TRBJ2-1
v_call: TRBV28
clone_size: few

cdr3_aa: CASRYAGLAYNEQFF
cdr3_nt: TGTGCCAGCAGGTATGCGGGACTAGCCTACAATGAGCAGTTCTTC
d_call: TRBD2
j_call: TRBJ2-1
v_call: TRBV6-5
clone_size: few

cdr3_aa: CASSSDRPYGYTF
cdr3_nt: TGTGCCAGCAGTTCCGACAGGCCCTATGGCTACACCTTC
d_call: NA
j_call: TRBJ1-2
v_call: TRBV12-3/TRBV12-4
clone_size: few

cdr3_aa: CASSAGGAYTDTQYF
cdr3_nt: TGTGCCAGCAGCGCCGGGGGGGCTTACACAGATACGCAGTATTTT
d_call: TRBD2
j_call: TRBJ2-3
v_call: TRBV9
clone_size: few

cdr3_aa: CASSLEWSSYEQYF
cdr3_nt: TGTGCCAGCAGCTTAGAGTGGAGCTCCTACGAGCAGTACTTC
d_call: NA
j_call: TRBJ2-7
v_call: TRBV11-2
clone_size: NA

cdr3_aa: CASRTGTLQETQYF
cdr3_nt: TGTGCCAGCAGGACTGGGACTCTTCAAGAGACCCAGTACTTC
d_call: NA
j_call: TRBJ2-5
v_call: TRBV7-8
clone_size: NA

cdr3_aa: CASSLGWAKAHEQFF
cdr3_nt: TGTGCCAGCAGCTTAGGCTGGGCCAAGGCGCATGAGCAGTTCTTC
d_call: NA
j_call: TRBJ2-1
v_call: TRBV13
clone_size: NA

cdr3_aa: CASSLGGGGGETQYF
cdr3_nt: TGTGCCAGCAGCTTAGGGGGGGGCGGTGGAGAGACCCAGTACTTC
d_call: NA
j_call: TRBJ2-5
v_call: TRBV7-2
clone_size: many

cdr3_aa: CASSFAVGWYGYTF
cdr3_nt: TGTGCCAGCAGCTTCGCGGTCGGATGGTATGGCTACACCTTC
d_call: NA
j_call: TRBJ1-2
v_call: TRBV7-9
clone_size: once